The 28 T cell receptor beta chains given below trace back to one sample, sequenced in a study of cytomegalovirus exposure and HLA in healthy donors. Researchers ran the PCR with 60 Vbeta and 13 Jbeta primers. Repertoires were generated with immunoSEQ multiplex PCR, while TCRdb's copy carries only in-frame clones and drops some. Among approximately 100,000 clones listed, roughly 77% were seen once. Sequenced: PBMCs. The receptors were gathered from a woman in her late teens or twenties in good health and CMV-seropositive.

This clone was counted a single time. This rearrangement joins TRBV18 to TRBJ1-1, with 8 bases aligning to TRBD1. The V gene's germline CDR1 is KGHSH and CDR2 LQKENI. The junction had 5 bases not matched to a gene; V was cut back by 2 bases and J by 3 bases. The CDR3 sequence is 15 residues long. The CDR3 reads CASSPGGTGYTEAFF. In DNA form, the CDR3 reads TGTGCCAGCTCACCAGGCGGGACAGGATACACTGAAGCTTTCTTT.

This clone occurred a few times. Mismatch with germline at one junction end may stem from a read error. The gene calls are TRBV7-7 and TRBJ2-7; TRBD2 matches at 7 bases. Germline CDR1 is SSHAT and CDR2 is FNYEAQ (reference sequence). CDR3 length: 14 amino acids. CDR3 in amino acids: CASSVAGEGDEQYF. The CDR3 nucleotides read TGTGCTAGCAGCGTGGCGGGAGAGGGCGACGAGCAGTACTTC.

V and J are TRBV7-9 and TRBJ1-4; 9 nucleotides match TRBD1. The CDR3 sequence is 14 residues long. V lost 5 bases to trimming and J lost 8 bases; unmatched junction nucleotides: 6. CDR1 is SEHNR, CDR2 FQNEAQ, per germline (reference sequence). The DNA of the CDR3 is TGTGCCAGCAGCACCGGGACAGGGCTAGAAAAACTGTTTTTT. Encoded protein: CASSTGTGLEKLFF. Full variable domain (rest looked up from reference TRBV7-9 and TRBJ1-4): DTGVSQNPRHKITKRGQNVTFRCDPISEHNRLYWYRQTLGQGPEFLTYFQNEAQLEKSRLLSDRFSAERPKGSFSTLEIQRTEQGDSAMYLCASSTGTGLEKLFFGSGTQLSVL.

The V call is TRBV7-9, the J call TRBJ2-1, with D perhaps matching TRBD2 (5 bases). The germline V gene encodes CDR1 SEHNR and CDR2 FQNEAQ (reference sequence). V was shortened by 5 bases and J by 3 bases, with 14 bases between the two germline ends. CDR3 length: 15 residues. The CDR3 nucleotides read TGTGCCAGCAGCCTCACGTTGGACTTCTACAATGAGCAGTTCTTC. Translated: CASSLTLDFYNEQFF.

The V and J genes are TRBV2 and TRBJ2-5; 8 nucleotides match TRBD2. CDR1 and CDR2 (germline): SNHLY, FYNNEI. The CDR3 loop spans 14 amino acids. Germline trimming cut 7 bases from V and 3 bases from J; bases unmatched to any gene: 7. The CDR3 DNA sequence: TGTGCCAGCACCTTGAACGGGGGGGAAGAGACCCAGTACTTC. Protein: CASTLNGGEETQYF.

The CDR3 DNA sequence: TGTGCCAGCAGTTACGCCGCCAACGCAGATGAGACCCAGTACTTC. This codes for CASSYAANADETQYF. The rearrangement links TRBV6-6 to TRBJ2-5; D unresolved. Deletions cut 2 bases from V and 5 bases from J, with 15 bases between. The germline CDR1 and CDR2 sequences are MNHNY and SVGAGI (reference sequence). This CDR3 is built from 15 residues.

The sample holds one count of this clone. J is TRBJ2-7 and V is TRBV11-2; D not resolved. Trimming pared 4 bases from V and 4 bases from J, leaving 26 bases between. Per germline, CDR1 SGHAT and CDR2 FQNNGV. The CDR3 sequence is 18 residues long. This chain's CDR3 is CASSSLRTGSVRRYEQYF. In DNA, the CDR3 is TGTGCCAGCAGCTCTCTCCGAACGGGTTCTGTGCGGCGGTACGAGCAGTACTTC. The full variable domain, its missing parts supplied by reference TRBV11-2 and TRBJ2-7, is EAGVAQSPRYKIIEKRQSVAFWCNPISGHATLYWYQQILGQGPKLLIQFQNNGVVDDSQLPKDRFSAERLKGVDSTLKIQPAKLEDSAVYLCASSSLRTGSVRRYEQYFGPGTRLTVT.

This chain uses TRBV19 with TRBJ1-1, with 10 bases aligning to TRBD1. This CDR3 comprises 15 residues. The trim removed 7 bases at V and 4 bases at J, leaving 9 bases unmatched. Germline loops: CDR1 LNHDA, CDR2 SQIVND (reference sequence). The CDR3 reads CASITGTGVSTEAFF. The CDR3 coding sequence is TGTGCCAGTATCACCGGGACAGGGGTGAGCACTGAAGCTTTCTTT.

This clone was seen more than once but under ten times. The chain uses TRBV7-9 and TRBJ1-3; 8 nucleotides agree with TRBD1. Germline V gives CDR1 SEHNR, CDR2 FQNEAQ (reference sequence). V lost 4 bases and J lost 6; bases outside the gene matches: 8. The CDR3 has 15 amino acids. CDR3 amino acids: CASSYSDRAENTIYF. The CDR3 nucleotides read TGTGCCAGCAGCTACTCGGACAGGGCAGAAAACACCATATATTTT.

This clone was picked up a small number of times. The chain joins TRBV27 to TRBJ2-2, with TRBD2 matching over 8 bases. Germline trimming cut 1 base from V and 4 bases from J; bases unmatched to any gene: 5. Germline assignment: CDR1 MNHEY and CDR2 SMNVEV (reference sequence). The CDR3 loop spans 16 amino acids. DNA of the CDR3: TGTGCCAGCAGTTTATTCCCCGGGGGGGGCACCGGGGAGCTGTTTTTT. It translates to CASSLFPGGGTGELFF.

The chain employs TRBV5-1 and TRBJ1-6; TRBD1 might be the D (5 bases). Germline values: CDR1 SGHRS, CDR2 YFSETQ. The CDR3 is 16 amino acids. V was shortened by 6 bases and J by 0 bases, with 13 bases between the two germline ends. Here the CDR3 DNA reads TGCGCCAGCACCTCGACAGCCCGCTCCTATAATTCACCCCTCCACTTT. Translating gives CASTSTARSYNSPLHF.

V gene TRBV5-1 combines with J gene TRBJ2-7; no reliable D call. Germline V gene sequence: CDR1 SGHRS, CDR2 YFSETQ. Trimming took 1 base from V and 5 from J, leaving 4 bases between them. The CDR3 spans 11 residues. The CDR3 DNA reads TGCGCCAGCAGCTTGTCAGACGAGCAGTACTTC. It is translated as CASSLSDEQYF.

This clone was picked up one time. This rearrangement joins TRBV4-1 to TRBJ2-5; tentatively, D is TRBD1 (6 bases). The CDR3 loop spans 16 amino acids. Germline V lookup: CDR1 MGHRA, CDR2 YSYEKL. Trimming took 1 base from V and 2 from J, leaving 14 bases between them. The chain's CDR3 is CASSQVRAQGQETQYF. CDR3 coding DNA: TGCGCCAGCAGCCAAGTTCGGGCCCAGGGGCAAGAGACCCAGTACTTC.

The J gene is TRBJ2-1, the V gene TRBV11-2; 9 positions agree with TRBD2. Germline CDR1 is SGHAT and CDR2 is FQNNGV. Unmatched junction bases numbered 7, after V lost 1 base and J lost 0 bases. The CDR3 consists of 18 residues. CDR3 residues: CASSLGSGGRSSYNEQFF. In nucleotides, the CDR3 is TGTGCCAGCAGCTTAGGTAGCGGGGGCCGGAGCTCCTACAATGAGCAGTTCTTC.

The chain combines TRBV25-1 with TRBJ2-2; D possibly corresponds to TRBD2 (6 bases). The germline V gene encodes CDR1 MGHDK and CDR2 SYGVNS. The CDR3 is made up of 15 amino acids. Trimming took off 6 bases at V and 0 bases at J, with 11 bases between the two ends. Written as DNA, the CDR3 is TGTGCCAGCAGCAGGAGGGATACGAACACCGGGGAGCTGTTTTTT. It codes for CASSRRDTNTGELFF.

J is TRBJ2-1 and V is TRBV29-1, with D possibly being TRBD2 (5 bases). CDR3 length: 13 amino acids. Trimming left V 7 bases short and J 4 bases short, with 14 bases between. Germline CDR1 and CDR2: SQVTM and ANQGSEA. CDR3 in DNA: TGCAGCGCCGGACTCCTAGATTACAATGAGCAGTTCTTC. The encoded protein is CSAGLLDYNEQFF.

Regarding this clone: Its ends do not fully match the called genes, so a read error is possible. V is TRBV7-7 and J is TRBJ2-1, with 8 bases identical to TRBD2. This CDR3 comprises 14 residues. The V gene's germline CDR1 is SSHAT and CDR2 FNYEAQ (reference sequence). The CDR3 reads CASSLELADKEQFF. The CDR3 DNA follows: TGTGCTAGCAGCTTAGAACTAGCGGACAAGGAGCAGTTCTTC.

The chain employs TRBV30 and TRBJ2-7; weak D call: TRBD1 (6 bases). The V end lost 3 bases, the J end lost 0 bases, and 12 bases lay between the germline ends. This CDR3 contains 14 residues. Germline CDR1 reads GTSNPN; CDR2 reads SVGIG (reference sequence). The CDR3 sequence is CAWRGQYNSYEQYF. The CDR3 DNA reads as TGTGCCTGGAGAGGACAGTACAACTCCTACGAGCAGTACTTC. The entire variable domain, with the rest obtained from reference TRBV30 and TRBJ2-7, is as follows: SQTIHQWPATLVQPVGSPLSLECTVEGTSNPNLYWYRQAAGRGLQLLFYSVGIGQISSEVPQNLSASRPQDRQFILSSKKLLLSDSGFYLCAWRGQYNSYEQYFGPGTRLTVT.

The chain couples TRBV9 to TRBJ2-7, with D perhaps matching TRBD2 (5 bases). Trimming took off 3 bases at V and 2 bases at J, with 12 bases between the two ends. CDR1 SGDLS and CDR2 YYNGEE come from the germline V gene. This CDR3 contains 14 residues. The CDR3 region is CASSAPLVPYEQYF. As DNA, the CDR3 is TGTGCCAGCAGCGCCCCACTAGTACCCTACGAGCAGTACTTC. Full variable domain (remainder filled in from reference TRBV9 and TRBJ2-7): DSGVTQTPKHLITATGQRVTLRCSPRSGDLSVYWYQQSLDQGLQFLIQYYNGEERAKGNILERFSAQQFPDLHSELNLSSLELGDSALYFCASSAPLVPYEQYFGPGTRLTVT.

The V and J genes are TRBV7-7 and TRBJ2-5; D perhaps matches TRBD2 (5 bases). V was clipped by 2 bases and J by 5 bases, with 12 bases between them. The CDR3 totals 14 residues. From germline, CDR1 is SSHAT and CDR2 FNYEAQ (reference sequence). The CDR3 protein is CASSLHGDFETQYF. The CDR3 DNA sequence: TGTGCCAGCAGCTTACACGGGGATTTCGAGACCCAGTACTTC.

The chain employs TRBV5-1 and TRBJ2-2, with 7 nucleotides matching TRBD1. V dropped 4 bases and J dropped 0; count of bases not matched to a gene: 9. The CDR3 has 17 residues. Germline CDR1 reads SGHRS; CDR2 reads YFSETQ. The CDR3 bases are TGCGCCAGCAGCGGGACAGTAATAACCTCGAACACCGGGGAGCTGTTTTTT. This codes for CASSGTVITSNTGELFF.

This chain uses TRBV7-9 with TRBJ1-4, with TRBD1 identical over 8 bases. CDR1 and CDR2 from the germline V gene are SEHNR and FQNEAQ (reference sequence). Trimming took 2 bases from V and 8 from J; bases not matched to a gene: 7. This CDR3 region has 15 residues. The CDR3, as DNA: TGTGCCAGCAGCTTACCGACAGGGGCAAGGGAAAAACTGTTTTTT. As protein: CASSLPTGAREKLFF.

The CDR3 loop reads CASSLPGGPDTQYF. The CDR3 nucleotides read TGTGCCAGCAGCTTGCCTGGAGGACCAGATACGCAGTATTTT. The gene calls are TRBV27 and TRBJ2-3; the D gene is possibly TRBD2 (5 bases). CDR1 and CDR2 (germline): MNHEY, SMNVEV (reference sequence). CDR3 length: 14 residues. V was cut by 6 bases and J by 4 bases, with 14 bases left in between.

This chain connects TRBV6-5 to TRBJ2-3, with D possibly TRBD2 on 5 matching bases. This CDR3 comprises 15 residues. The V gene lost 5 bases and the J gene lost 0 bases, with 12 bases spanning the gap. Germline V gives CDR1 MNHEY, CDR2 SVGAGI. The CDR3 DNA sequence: TGTGCCAGCAGTCCTCTAGCCGCTAGCACAGATACGCAGTATTTT. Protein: CASSPLAASTDTQYF.

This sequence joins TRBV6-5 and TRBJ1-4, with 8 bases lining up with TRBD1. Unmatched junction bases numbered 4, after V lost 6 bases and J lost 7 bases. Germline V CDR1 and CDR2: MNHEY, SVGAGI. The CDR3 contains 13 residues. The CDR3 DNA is TGTGCCAGCAGCCGCGGGACAGGTGAAAAACTGTTTTTT. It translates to CASSRGTGEKLFF.

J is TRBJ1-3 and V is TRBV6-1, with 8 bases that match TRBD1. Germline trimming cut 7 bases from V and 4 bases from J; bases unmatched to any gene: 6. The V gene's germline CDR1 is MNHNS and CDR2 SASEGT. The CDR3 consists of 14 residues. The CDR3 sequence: CASTRQGLGNTIYF. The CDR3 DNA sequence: TGTGCCAGCACCAGACAGGGGCTCGGAAACACCATATATTTT.

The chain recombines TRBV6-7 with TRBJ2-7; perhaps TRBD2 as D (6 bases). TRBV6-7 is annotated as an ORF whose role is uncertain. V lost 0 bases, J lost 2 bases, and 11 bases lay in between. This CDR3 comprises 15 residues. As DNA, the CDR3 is TGTGCCAGCAGTTACTCCGGGACTCAAGCCTACGAGCAGTACTTC. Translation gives CASSYSGTQAYEQYF.

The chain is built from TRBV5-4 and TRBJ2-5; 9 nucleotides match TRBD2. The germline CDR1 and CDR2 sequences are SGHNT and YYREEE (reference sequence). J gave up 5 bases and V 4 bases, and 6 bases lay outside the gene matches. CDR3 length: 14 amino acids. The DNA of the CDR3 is TGTGCCAGCAGCCCTAGCGGGATTGACGAGACCCAGTACTTC. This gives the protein CASSPSGIDETQYF.